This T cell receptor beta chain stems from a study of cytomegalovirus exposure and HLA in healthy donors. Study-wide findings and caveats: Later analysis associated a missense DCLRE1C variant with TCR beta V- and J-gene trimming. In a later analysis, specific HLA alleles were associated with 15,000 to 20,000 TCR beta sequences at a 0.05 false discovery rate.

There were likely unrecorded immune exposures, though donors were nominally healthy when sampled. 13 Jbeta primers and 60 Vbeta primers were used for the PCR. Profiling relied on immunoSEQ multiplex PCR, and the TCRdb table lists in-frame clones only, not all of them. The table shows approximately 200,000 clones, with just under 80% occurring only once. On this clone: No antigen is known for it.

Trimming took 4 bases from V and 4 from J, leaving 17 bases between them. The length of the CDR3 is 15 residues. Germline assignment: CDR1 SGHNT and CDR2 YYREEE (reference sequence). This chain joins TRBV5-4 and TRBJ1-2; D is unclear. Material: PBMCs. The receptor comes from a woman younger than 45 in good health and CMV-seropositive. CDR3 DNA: TGTGCCAGCAGCGGGCCGGACTGGGCTGTCTATGGCTACACCTTC. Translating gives CASSGPDWAVYGYTF. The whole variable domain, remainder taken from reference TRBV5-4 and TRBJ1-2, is ETGVTQSPTHLIKTRGQQVTLRCSSQSGHNTVSWYQQALGQGPQFIFQYYREEENGRGNFPPRFSGLQFPNYSSELNVNALELDDSALYLCASSGPDWAVYGYTFGSGTRLTVV.